This T cell receptor beta chain is from a study of shared clonotypes between healthy human individuals. The overall study: Three plates were used per donor for CD4 naive, three for CD4 memory, two for CD8 naive and one for CD8 memory.

General study findings and limits: Shared clonotypes across all four donors exceeded non-shared ones in generation probability. The rarefaction results pointed to incomplete sorted-subset sequencing despite large depth.

The germline V and J ends were trimmed by 4 bases and 5 bases, with 12 bases remaining between them. CDR1 is SGHRS and CDR2 is YFSETQ in the germline V gene. This CDR3 comprises 13 residues. An even split of each subset's genomic DNA across several immunoSEQ plates was performed. The method was immunoSEQ multiplex PCR; TCRdb's version includes in-frame clones alone and lacks a portion of them. The table has about 2 million clones, roughly 94% seen once. Worth noting for this clone: Its specificity is unknown.

The clonotype was recovered from a man between 18 and 29 years old in good health. The V call is TRBV5-1, the J call TRBJ1-1; D is unclear. The sequenced sample was naive CD4+ T cells sorted from blood. The subset is: CD45RA+ positively selected. CDR3 nucleotides: TGCGCCAGCAGCGGAAACGGGAGGACTGAAGCTTTCTTT. Translated: CASSGNGRTEAFF.